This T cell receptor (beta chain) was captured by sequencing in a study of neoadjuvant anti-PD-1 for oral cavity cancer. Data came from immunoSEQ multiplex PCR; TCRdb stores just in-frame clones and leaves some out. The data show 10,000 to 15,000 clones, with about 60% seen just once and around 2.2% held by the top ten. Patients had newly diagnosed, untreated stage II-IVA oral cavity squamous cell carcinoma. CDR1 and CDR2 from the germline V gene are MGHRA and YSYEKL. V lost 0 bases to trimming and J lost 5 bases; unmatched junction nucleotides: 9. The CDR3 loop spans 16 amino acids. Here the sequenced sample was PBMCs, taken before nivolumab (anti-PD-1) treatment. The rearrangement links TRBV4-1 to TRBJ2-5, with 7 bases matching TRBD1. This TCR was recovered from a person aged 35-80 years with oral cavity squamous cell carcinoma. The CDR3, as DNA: TGCGCCAGCAGCCAAGATCCAGCGAGGGGGCCTGAGACCCAGTACTTC. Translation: CASSQDPARGPETQYF.